This TCR beta chain emerged from a study of CD8+ T cells in alopecia areata. Treatment reported: oral pan-JAK inhibitor, 5-10 mg twice daily. Study-level results: Scalp clonality dropped significantly under tofacitinib, as did expanded CD8+ top-100 clones.

Germline CDR1 and CDR2: MNHEY and SVGAGI. The CDR3 covers 14 residues. Trimming took 1 base from V and 6 from J, leaving 12 bases between them. Sequencing relied on a cDNA template that was reverse transcribed from extracted RNA. This table comes from immunoSEQ multiplex PCR, and its TCRdb copy is limited to in-frame clones, with some not included. The table includes about 130,000 clones, roughly 52% detected once. As to this clone: What it binds is unknown.

The receptor was derived from a human donor with alopecia areata. V is TRBV6-5 and J is TRBJ1-2, with a weak D call TRBD1 (5 bases). The sample consisted of CD8+ T cells sorted from blood, taken at week 4, from a patient treated with tofacitinib. This CDR3 reads CASSYFEGYDGYTF. The CDR3 DNA reads as TGTGCCAGCAGTTACTTCGAGGGGTACGATGGCTACACCTTC.